These T cell receptor beta chains were read from a single sample in a study of beta chain features in type 1 diabetes. Using immunoSEQ multiplex PCR, the repertoire was profiled, and TCRdb retains in-frame clones only, with some absent. The table has around 130,000 clones, over 15% seen once. The sequenced sample was central memory CD4+ T cells from blood. Receptor source: a man under 40 with type 1 diabetes. Each CDR3 is given with its conserved first and last residue. Fields, in order: D gene, J gene, V gene, clone size, CDR3 DNA, CDR3 protein. The D gene is left open where the match is weak. Expanded clones are given a class, and other clones once, few, many or no size at all.

>.|TRBJ1-2|TRBV5-1|.
TGCGCCAGCAGCTTGGGCTGGAAAAGCTATGGCTACACCTTC
CASSLGWKSYGYTF
>.|TRBJ2-4|TRBV4-2|few
TGTGCCAGCAGCTTACAAGGGGGAAACATTCAGTACTTC
CASSLQGGNIQYF
>.|TRBJ1-2|TRBV10-3|few
TGTGCCATCAGTGAGTCAGGGGTGACAGATGGCTACACCTTC
CAISESGVTDGYTF
>.|TRBJ2-5|TRBV7-2|many
TGTGCCAGCAGCCTAGGGTTGTACCAAGAGACCCAGTACTTC
CASSLGLYQETQYF
>TRBD1|TRBJ2-1|TRBV7-3|few
TGTGCCAGCAGTTACGTTGGACAGGGATTAAATGAGCAGTTCTTC
CASSYVGQGLNEQFF
>.|TRBJ1-6|TRBV9|.
TGTGCCAGCAGCGTAGCCACAGGGACTTATGGACCCCTCCACTTT
CASSVATGTYGPLHF
>.|TRBJ1-5|TRBV11-2|few
TGTGCCAGCAGCTTAGTGGCAGACAATCAGCCCCAGCATTTT
CASSLVADNQPQHF
>.|TRBJ1-1|TRBV9|many
TGTGCCAGCAGCGTAGGAAACATGAACACTGAAGCTTTCTTT
CASSVGNMNTEAFF
>TRBD1|TRBJ1-6|TRBV19|.
TGTGCCAGTAGTATGGACAGGGGGCTGTCACCCCTCCACTTT
CASSMDRGLSPLHF
>.|TRBJ2-3|TRBV29-1|few
TGCAGCGTAGACACCGGGTCCACAGATACGCAGTATTTT
CSVDTGSTDTQYF
>.|TRBJ2-5|TRBV5-4|.
TGTGCCAGCAGCTTCCAACGGAACGAAGAGACCCAGTACTTC
CASSFQRNEETQYF
>.|TRBJ2-5|TRBV7-8|.
TGTGCCAGCACCTTAAGGACAGTACAAGAGACCCAGTACTTC
CASTLRTVQETQYF
>.|TRBJ2-2|TRBV10-3|.
TGTGCCACCCAAACCCGGAACACCGGGGAGCTGTTTTTT
CATQTRNTGELFF
>TRBD1|TRBJ1-5|TRBV27|few
TGTGCCAGCAGTTTAACAGGGGGCCAGCCCCAGCATTTT
CASSLTGGQPQHF
>.|TRBJ2-1|TRBV27|.
TGTGCCAGCAGTTTATCATGGCAGTACAATGAGCAGTTCTTC
CASSLSWQYNEQFF
>.|TRBJ2-1|TRBV30|.
TGTGCCTGGGGCCTTGAGAGGCTCGGGAATGAGCAGTTCTTC
CAWGLERLGNEQFF
>.|TRBJ2-3|TRBV6-1|.
TGTGCCAGCAGTGAGGGTCGGGATACGCAGTATTTT
CASSEGRDTQYF
>TRBD2|TRBJ2-1|TRBV7-2|.
TGTGCCAGCAGCCCAACGGGGCGGGGAGGGTACAATGAGCAGTTCTTC
CASSPTGRGGYNEQFF
>TRBD2|TRBJ2-3|TRBV5-5|.
TGTGCCAGCAGCCAAGGAAGCGGGGGGCCAGATACGCAGTATTTT
CASSQGSGGPDTQYF
>.|TRBJ1-4|TRBV29-1|few
TGCAGCGCTGGTGATGAAAAACTGTTTTTT
CSAGDEKLFF
>.|TRBJ2-7|TRBV4-3|.
TGCGCCAGCAGCCAAGAGAGGGGTAAATCCTACGAGCAGTACTTC
CASSQERGKSYEQYF
>TRBD2|TRBJ2-1|TRBV4-3|few
TGCGCCAGCAGCCTTCAAGCGGGGCGAAATGAGCAGTTCTTC
CASSLQAGRNEQFF
>.|TRBJ1-6|TRBV28|.
TGTGCCAGCAGTCAAGGGAACTATTCACCCCTCCACTTT
CASSQGNYSPLHF
>.|TRBJ2-5|TRBV5-4|few
TGTGCCAGCAGCTTGAAGGGGGAAGAGACCCAGTACTTC
CASSLKGEETQYF
>.|TRBJ2-7|TRBV30|.
TGTGCCTGGAGCCGGGACTCGATTACCTACGAGCAGTACTTC
CAWSRDSITYEQYF
>.|TRBJ2-3|TRBV28|many
TGTGCCAGCAGTCCAGGGGACATTCCAAGGCAGTATTTT
CASSPGDIPRQYF
>.|TRBJ1-2|TRBV29-1|few
TGCAGCGTTTCTCCAGGGAGAGGATATGGCTACACCTTC
CSVSPGRGYGYTF
>.|TRBJ2-1|TRBV11-2|few
TGTGCCAGCAGCTTATCGGAGGGCAATGAGCAGTTCTTC
CASSLSEGNEQFF
>.|TRBJ2-7|TRBV23-1|few
TGCGCCAGCAACGAGGCGGGGATTCACGAGCAGTACTTC
CASNEAGIHEQYF
>.|TRBJ2-7|TRBV7-2|few
TGTGCCAGCAGCTTAGTCGGGTCCAGCTCCTACGAGCAGTACTTC
CASSLVGSSSYEQYF
>TRBD1|TRBJ2-5|TRBV4-2|.
TGTGCCAGCAGCCTGGGGACAGGGGACGTAGAGACCCAGTACTTC
CASSLGTGDVETQYF
>TRBD1|TRBJ2-1|TRBV27|few
TGTGCCAGCAGTTTTTACTCCGACAGGGGACCTTACAATGAGCAGTTCTTC
CASSFYSDRGPYNEQFF
>.|TRBJ2-1|TRBV11-2|.
TGTGCCAGCAGCCCAAGGGGGTCCAGTAGGAATGAGCAGTTCTTC
CASSPRGSSRNEQFF
>.|TRBJ2-6|TRBV6-5|.
TGTGCCAGTATGATTCAACGCTCTGGGGCCAACGTCCTGACTTTC
CASMIQRSGANVLTF
>TRBD2|TRBJ2-1|TRBV29-1|.
TGCAGCGTTGCGCCAGTGAGTCTGCGGGGGGAGGAGCAGTTCTTC
CSVAPVSLRGEEQFF
>.|TRBJ2-7|TRBV30|few
TGTGCCTGGAATGCAGCCCCCTACGAGCAGTACTTC
CAWNAAPYEQYF
>TRBD1|TRBJ2-1|TRBV6-5|few
TGTGCCAGCAGTTACACAGGGGAGTTCCCTGAGCAGTTCTTC
CASSYTGEFPEQFF
>.|TRBJ2-3|TRBV4-3|.
TGCGCCAGCAGCCAAGAAGCGAGCGGGACAGATACGCAGTATTTT
CASSQEASGTDTQYF
>TRBD1|TRBJ2-7|TRBV4-3|.
TGCGCCAGCAGCCAAGATAGGCAGGGGGCCTACGAGCAGTACTTC
CASSQDRQGAYEQYF
>.|TRBJ1-2|TRBV30|few
TGTGCCTGGAGTTATGTCTCAGGCTACACCTTC
CAWSYVSGYTF
>.|TRBJ1-2|TRBV5-4|few
TGTGCCAGCAGCTTGGACTTGCGTTCAGCAAGCTATGGCTACACCTTC
CASSLDLRSASYGYTF
>.|TRBJ2-1|TRBV2|.
TGTGCCAGCACTGAGGCACTCAATGAGCAGTTCTTC
CASTEALNEQFF
>.|TRBJ1-2|TRBV6-5|few
TGTGCCAGCAGCAACACAGGGAACTATGGCTACACCTTC
CASSNTGNYGYTF
>TRBD1|TRBJ2-5|TRBV29-1|.
TGCAGCGGCACGGGGACAGAAGAGACCCAGTACTTC
CSGTGTEETQYF
>.|TRBJ2-5|TRBV30|few
TGTGCCTGGAGTGTAAGCACAGGGCGGGAGACCCAGTACTTC
CAWSVSTGRETQYF
>TRBD1|TRBJ1-1|TRBV29-1|few
TGCAGCGTTGTGGGACAGGGCTTTACTGAAGCTTTCTTT
CSVVGQGFTEAFF